Below, 29 T cell receptor beta chains from the same sample are listed, as sequenced in a study of cytomegalovirus exposure and HLA in healthy donors. Vbeta (60) and Jbeta (13) primers were used in the PCR. Sequenced by immunoSEQ multiplex PCR; TCRdb stores in-frame clones only, minus some. The sample has about 83,000 clones; 78% are singletons. The sample consisted of PBMCs. The receptors originated from a man between 18 and 29 years old in good health and CMV-seropositive.

The V call is TRBV15, the J call TRBJ2-1; weak D call: TRBD1 (6 bases). CDR1 is LNHNV, CDR2 YYDKDF, per germline (reference sequence). This CDR3 has 16 amino acids. Deletions cut 3 bases from V and 0 bases from J, with 12 bases between. CDR3 coding DNA: TGTGCCACCAGCAGTATCGGACAGAGCTCCTACAATGAGCAGTTCTTC. Protein: CATSSIGQSSYNEQFF.

The chain uses TRBV6-5 and TRBJ1-2; unclear D gene. In germline, CDR1 is MNHEY, CDR2 SVGAGI. Trimming stripped 2 bases from V and 6 bases from J, with 16 bases between. There are 15 residues in the CDR3. The DNA for the CDR3 is TGTGCCAGCAGTTACATACCGACACGCTTAAATGGCTACACCTTC. This encodes CASSYIPTRLNGYTF.

The chain uses TRBV2 and TRBJ2-7, with 8 bases identical to TRBD1. This CDR3 comprises 12 residues. CDR1 and CDR2 from the germline V gene are SNHLY and FYNNEI. J lost 5 bases, V lost 4 bases, and 1 base had no gene match. CDR3 in amino acids: CASSGDRHEQYF. The CDR3 nucleotides are TGTGCCAGCAGTGGGGACAGGCACGAGCAGTACTTC.

The chain is built from TRBV28 and TRBJ1-1, with 8 bases fitting TRBD1. There are 14 residues in the CDR3. V gave up 4 bases and J gave up 4 bases; unmatched junction bases: 5. CDR1 is MDHEN, CDR2 SYDVKM, per germline. The CDR3, as DNA: TGTGCCAGCAGTTCGACAGGGGCAGGCACTGAAGCTTTCTTT. Its protein is CASSSTGAGTEAFF.

DNA of the CDR3: TGTGCCAGCAGCTCACGGGACAGGAGAAACACTGAAGCTTTCTTT. Its translation: CASSSRDRRNTEAFF. This chain joins TRBV5-4 and TRBJ1-1, with 8 bases matching TRBD1. The CDR3 totals 15 residues. V shed 3 bases and J 2 bases; nucleotides not matched to a gene: 6. Germline CDR1 and CDR2: SGHNT and YYREEE (reference sequence).

The chain joins TRBV6-5 to TRBJ2-5; 8 nucleotides line up with TRBD2. Losses at the gene ends were 3 bases for V and 4 bases for J; bases not matched to a gene: 7. Germline V lookup: CDR1 MNHEY, CDR2 SVGAGI. There are 15 residues in the CDR3. The CDR3 sequence: CASSYSSGGLETQYF. Written as DNA, the CDR3 is TGTGCCAGCAGTTATTCCAGCGGGGGATTAGAGACCCAGTACTTC.

V and J are TRBV5-1 and TRBJ2-1, with D possibly being TRBD2 (5 bases). This CDR3 is 15 amino acids long. V was trimmed by 2 bases and J by 0 bases, leaving 9 bases between them. Per germline, CDR1 SGHRS and CDR2 YFSETQ. CDR3 region: CASSLAESSYNEQFF. CDR3 coding DNA: TGCGCCAGCAGCTTAGCGGAAAGCTCCTACAATGAGCAGTTCTTC. The full variable domain, rest sourced from reference TRBV5-1 and TRBJ2-1, is KAGVTQTPRYLIKTRGQQVTLSCSPISGHRSVSWYQQTPGQGLQFLFEYFSETQRNKGNFPGRFSGRQFSNSRSEMNVSTLELGDSALYLCASSLAESSYNEQFFGPGTRLTVL.

The chain is built from TRBV14 and TRBJ2-5, with D tentatively TRBD1 (6 bases). V shed 4 bases and J shed 5 bases, with 17 bases lying between them. The germline CDR1 and CDR2 sequences are SGHDN and FVKESK. CDR3 length: 15 residues. CDR3 sequence reads: CASSPNIQRGETQYF. The CDR3 coding sequence is TGTGCCAGCAGCCCAAATATCCAGAGGGGGGAGACCCAGTACTTC.

This clone turned up a few times. CDR3 DNA sequence: TGTGCCAGCAGCGCCTATGATGGGCCCCAGCATTTT. Encoded protein: CASSAYDGPQHF. This chain connects TRBV9 to TRBJ1-5; D remains unclear. Germline CDR1 SGDLS, CDR2 YYNGEE. Trimming shortened V by 3 bases and J by 9 bases, and 10 bases separated the two germline ends. This CDR3 is built from 12 residues.

This rearrangement joins TRBV27 to TRBJ2-1, with no clear D. The V gene lost 5 bases and the J gene lost 7 bases, with 12 bases spanning the gap. The CDR3 totals 13 residues. The germline V gene has CDR1 MNHEY and CDR2 SMNVEV (reference sequence). The CDR3 reads CASSHASGNEQFF. In nucleotides, the CDR3 is TGTGCCAGCAGTCATGCTAGTGGTAATGAGCAGTTCTTC.

The V call is TRBV28, the J call TRBJ2-7, with 11 bases aligning to TRBD2. The CDR3 has 16 amino acids. Per the germline V gene, CDR1 is MDHEN and CDR2 is SYDVKM. V was clipped by 6 bases and J by 2 bases; unmatched bases: 9. DNA for the CDR3: TGTGCCAGCAGAGATCATCTAGCGGGAGGCCCCTACGAGCAGTACTTC. This gives the protein CASRDHLAGGPYEQYF.

This clone was counted only a few times. The rearrangement uses TRBV4-1 and TRBJ2-7; the D gene is possibly TRBD1 (5 bases). V was pared by 4 bases and J by 2 bases, with 15 bases between. The germline V gene has CDR1 MGHRA and CDR2 YSYEKL. The CDR3 loop spans 15 amino acids. CDR3 DNA: TGCGCCAGCAGCCTTTCAACAGGTCGGACCTACGAGCAGTACTTC. As protein: CASSLSTGRTYEQYF.

This clone was seen a handful of times. This sequence joins TRBV11-2 and TRBJ2-5; D unclear. CDR1 and CDR2 (germline): SGHAT, FQNNGV. This CDR3 is 13 amino acids long. V lost 2 bases to trimming and J lost 7 bases, with 11 bases between them. CDR3 amino acids: CASSLLSFGTQYF. The CDR3 DNA reads as TGTGCCAGCAGCTTACTATCCTTCGGGACCCAGTACTTC. The full variable domain, its missing parts supplied by reference TRBV11-2 and TRBJ2-5, is EAGVAQSPRYKIIEKRQSVAFWCNPISGHATLYWYQQILGQGPKLLIQFQNNGVVDDSQLPKDRFSAERLKGVDSTLKIQPAKLEDSAVYLCASSLLSFGTQYFGPGTRLLVL.

This clone has a single count. The V and J genes are TRBV7-8 and TRBJ1-5, with D possibly being TRBD1 (5 bases). CDR3 size: 13 residues. CDR1 and CDR2 (germline): SGHVS, FQNEAQ. V was clipped by 5 bases and J by 6 bases, with 11 bases between them. The CDR3 here is CASSPGVRQPQHF. CDR3 DNA: TGTGCCAGCAGCCCGGGGGTTCGTCAGCCCCAGCATTTT.

J is TRBJ2-1 and V is TRBV6-5, with TRBD2 as a possible D gene (5 bases). The CDR3 contains 13 residues. Trimming removed 4 bases at V and 7 bases at J, with 11 bases between. The germline CDR1 and CDR2 sequences are MNHEY and SVGAGI. This CDR3 reads CASSSGVANEQFF. The CDR3 DNA reads TGTGCCAGCAGTTCCGGAGTAGCGAATGAGCAGTTCTTC.

V and J are TRBV6-1 and TRBJ2-7, with 8 bases identical to TRBD1. After removal of 3 bases from V and 2 bases from J, the junction contained 6 bases not matched to a gene. The CDR3 is 15 amino acids. Germline V gene sequence: CDR1 MNHNS, CDR2 SASEGT. The CDR3 here is CASSDTGTGTYEQYF. The CDR3 DNA reads TGTGCCAGCAGTGATACCGGGACAGGTACCTACGAGCAGTACTTC.

The chain combines TRBV7-9 with TRBJ1-2; 7 nucleotides match TRBD1. Germline CDR1 is SEHNR and CDR2 is FQNEAQ (reference sequence). This CDR3 has 16 amino acids. V was clipped by 2 bases and J by 7 bases; unmatched bases: 13. The CDR3 reads CASSLREEGARFGYTF. CDR3 nucleotides: TGTGCCAGCAGCTTAAGGGAGGAGGGGGCCCGTTTTGGCTACACCTTC.

The genes are TRBV28 and TRBJ1-1, with TRBD1 matching over 8 bases. CDR1 is MDHEN, CDR2 SYDVKM, per germline. The CDR3 is made up of 14 amino acids. The V and J ends lost 11 bases and 11 bases, in that order; junction bases with no gene match: 19. CDR3 residues: CAALGAGGSQRAFF. The CDR3 region has the DNA TGTGCCGCCCTCGGAGCAGGGGGCTCTCAGCGGGCTTTCTTT.

This clone has only a few counts. The chain links TRBV6-1 to TRBJ1-5, with D possibly TRBD1 on 6 matching bases. The germline CDR1 and CDR2 sequences are MNHNS and SASEGT. Trimming pared 4 bases from V and 0 bases from J, leaving 10 bases between. The CDR3 is 15 residues long. The CDR3 reads CASSAGTFSNQPQHF. CDR3 sequence (DNA): TGTGCCAGCAGTGCTGGGACATTTAGCAATCAGCCCCAGCATTTT.

A single count supports this clone. The rearrangement uses TRBV15 and TRBJ2-5, with D tentatively TRBD1 (6 bases). CDR3 size: 14 residues. V was pared by 3 bases and J by 1 base, with 9 bases between. Germline CDR1 LNHNV, CDR2 YYDKDF (reference sequence). The CDR3 protein is CATSSWGLQETQYF. In DNA form, the CDR3 reads TGTGCCACCAGCAGTTGGGGGCTCCAAGAGACCCAGTACTTC.

This clone was detected a few times. The chain uses TRBV2 and TRBJ2-3; D is perhaps TRBD2 (6 bases). The CDR3 loop spans 15 amino acids. Germline-derived CDR1 and CDR2 are SNHLY and FYNNEI. The V end lost 2 bases, the J end lost 2 bases, and 11 bases lay between the germline ends. The CDR3, as DNA: TGTGCCAGCAGTGAATGGGGGACTGACACAGATACGCAGTATTTT. Its protein is CASSEWGTDTDTQYF.

The rearrangement links TRBV4-1 to TRBJ2-7; TRBD2 agrees at 11 bases. The CDR3 extends over 16 amino acids. The germline V gene has CDR1 MGHRA and CDR2 YSYEKL. V lost 1 base, J lost 6 bases, and 8 bases stayed unmatched. CDR3 residues: CASSQVLAGVHREQYF. The CDR3 DNA sequence: TGCGCCAGCAGCCAAGTACTAGCGGGAGTTCACCGCGAGCAGTACTTC.

This clone was detected only a few times. The chain has TRBV18 and TRBJ2-7, with 7 bases aligning to TRBD1. Germline values: CDR1 KGHSH, CDR2 LQKENI. J gave up 4 bases and V 4 bases, and 10 bases lay outside the gene matches. The CDR3 contains 15 residues. CDR3 protein: CASSQIATGMYEQYF. DNA of the CDR3: TGTGCCAGCTCACAGATCGCGACAGGGATGTACGAGCAGTACTTC.

The chain combines TRBV27 with TRBJ2-7; D gene unclear. Between the trimmed V and J ends, which lost 8 bases and 5 bases, there was a span of 10 bases. From germline, CDR1 is MNHEY and CDR2 SMNVEV (reference sequence). The CDR3 length is 11 residues. CDR3 DNA sequence: TGTGCCAGCGGCCCGCAGGACGAGCAGTACTTC. Translating gives CASGPQDEQYF.

This clone was observed once. The chain joins TRBV5-1 to TRBJ1-1; 7 nucleotides align to TRBD1. The CDR3 covers 13 residues. Germline CDR1 SGHRS, CDR2 YFSETQ. V lost 5 bases to trimming and J lost 2 bases; unmatched junction nucleotides: 3. The CDR3 sequence: CASRWDSNTEAFF. CDR3 DNA sequence: TGCGCCAGCAGATGGGACAGCAACACTGAAGCTTTCTTT.

The rearrangement joins TRBV6-5 to TRBJ2-5, with unresolved D. Germline V CDR1 and CDR2: MNHEY, SVGAGI. V shed 5 bases and J shed 0 bases, with 10 bases lying between them. The CDR3 sequence is 14 residues long. The CDR3 reads CASSPLTYQETQYF. Here the CDR3 DNA reads TGTGCCAGCAGTCCTCTAACGTACCAAGAGACCCAGTACTTC.

The rearrangement uses TRBV5-1 and TRBJ2-3, with D perhaps matching TRBD2 (6 bases). This CDR3 contains 14 residues. In germline, CDR1 is SGHRS, CDR2 YFSETQ. The ends were cut back, 7 bases at V and 0 bases at J, with 12 bases in the middle. This chain's CDR3 is CASLLRESTDTQYF. Written as DNA, the CDR3 is TGCGCCAGCCTCCTGCGGGAAAGCACAGATACGCAGTATTTT.

V and J are TRBV10-1 and TRBJ2-1; no reliable D call. Trimming pared 0 bases from V and 2 bases from J, leaving 5 bases between. This CDR3 contains 14 residues. Per the germline V gene, CDR1 is WNHNN and CDR2 is SYGVQD (reference sequence). The CDR3: CASSESPTYNEQFF. CDR3 DNA: TGCGCCAGCAGTGAGTCCCCCACCTACAATGAGCAGTTCTTC.

The chain is built from TRBV4-1 and TRBJ1-5; 7 bases align to TRBD1. The CDR3 extends over 18 amino acids. In germline, CDR1 is MGHRA, CDR2 YSYEKL. Trimming cost V 1 base and J 0 bases; bases outside gene matches: 9. The CDR3 region is CASSQGPLGQVSNQPQHF. The DNA of the CDR3 is TGCGCCAGCAGCCAAGGGCCCCTTGGACAGGTTAGCAATCAGCCCCAGCATTTT.